This T cell receptor beta chain was captured in a study of T cells after yellow fever vaccination. Study conclusions and caveats: The CD4 compartment and the CD8 compartment contained a small share of clonotypes in common. Although the secondary response was weaker, it peaked faster, at day 5 versus 15.

Researchers made TCR cDNA using 5'RACE template switching, and this step added a universal primer site and UMIs. TCRdb independently ran MiXCR on the 5' RACE reads; one entry per CDR3 protein. The sample has roughly 310,000 distinct CDR3 sequences, 8.7% seen once. CDR3 length: 14 residues. With 2 bases removed from V and 1 base from J, the gap between germline ends came to 6 bases. CDR1 SGHTA and CDR2 FQGTGA come from the germline V gene. This clonotype showed up just a few times. Its antigen remains unknown. The receptor comes from a man between 18 and 29 years old who received the YFV17D yellow fever vaccine. The sample in question was PBMCs, obtained on the day of the first yellow fever vaccination. This chain joins TRBV7-3 and TRBJ2-1; D gene unclear. The CDR3 region is CASSLQASYNEQFF. In DNA, the CDR3 is TGTGCCAGCAGCTTACAGGCGTCCTACAATGAGCAGTTCTTC.